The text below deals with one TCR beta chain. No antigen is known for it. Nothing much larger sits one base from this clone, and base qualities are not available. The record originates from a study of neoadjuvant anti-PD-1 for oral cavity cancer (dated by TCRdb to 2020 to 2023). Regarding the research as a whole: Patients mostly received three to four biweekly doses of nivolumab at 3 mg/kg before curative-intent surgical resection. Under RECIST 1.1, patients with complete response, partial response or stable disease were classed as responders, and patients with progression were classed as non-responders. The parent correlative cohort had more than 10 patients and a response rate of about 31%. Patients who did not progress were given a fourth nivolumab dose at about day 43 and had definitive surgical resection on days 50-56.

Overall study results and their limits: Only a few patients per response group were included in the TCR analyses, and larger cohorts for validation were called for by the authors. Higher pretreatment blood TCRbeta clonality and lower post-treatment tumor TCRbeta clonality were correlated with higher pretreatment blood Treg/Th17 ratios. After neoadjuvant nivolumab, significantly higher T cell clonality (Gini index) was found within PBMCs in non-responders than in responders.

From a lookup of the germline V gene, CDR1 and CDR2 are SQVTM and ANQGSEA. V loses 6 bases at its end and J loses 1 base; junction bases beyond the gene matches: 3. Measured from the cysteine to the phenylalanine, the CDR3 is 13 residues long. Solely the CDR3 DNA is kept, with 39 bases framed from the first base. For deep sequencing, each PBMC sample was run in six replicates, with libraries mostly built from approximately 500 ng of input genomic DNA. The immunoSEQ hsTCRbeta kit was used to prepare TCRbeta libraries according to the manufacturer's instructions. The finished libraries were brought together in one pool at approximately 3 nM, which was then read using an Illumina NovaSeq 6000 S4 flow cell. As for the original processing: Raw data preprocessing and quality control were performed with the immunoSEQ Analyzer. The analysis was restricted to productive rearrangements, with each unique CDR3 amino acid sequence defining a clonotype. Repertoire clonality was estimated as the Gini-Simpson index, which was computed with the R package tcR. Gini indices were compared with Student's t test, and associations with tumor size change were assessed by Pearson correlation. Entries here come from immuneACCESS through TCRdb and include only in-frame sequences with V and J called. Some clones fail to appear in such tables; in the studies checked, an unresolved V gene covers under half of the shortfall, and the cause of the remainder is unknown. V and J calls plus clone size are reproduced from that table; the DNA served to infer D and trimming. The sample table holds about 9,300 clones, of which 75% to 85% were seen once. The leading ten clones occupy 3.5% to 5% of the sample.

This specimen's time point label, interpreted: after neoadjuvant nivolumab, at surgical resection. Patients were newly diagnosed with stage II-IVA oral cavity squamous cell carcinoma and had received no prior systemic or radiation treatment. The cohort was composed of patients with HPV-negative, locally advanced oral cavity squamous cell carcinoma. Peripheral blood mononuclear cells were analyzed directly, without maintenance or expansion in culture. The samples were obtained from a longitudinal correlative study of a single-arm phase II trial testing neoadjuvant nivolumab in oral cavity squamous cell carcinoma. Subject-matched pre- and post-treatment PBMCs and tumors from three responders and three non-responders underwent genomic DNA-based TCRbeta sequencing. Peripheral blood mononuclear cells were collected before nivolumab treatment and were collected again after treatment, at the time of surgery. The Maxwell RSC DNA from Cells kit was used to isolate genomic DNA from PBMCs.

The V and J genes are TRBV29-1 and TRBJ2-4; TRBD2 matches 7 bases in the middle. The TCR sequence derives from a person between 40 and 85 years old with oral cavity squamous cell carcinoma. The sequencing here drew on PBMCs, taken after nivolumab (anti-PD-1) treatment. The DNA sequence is TGCAGCGTCGGCGGGGGTGCCAAAAACATTCAGTACTTC. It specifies CSVGGGAKNIQYF. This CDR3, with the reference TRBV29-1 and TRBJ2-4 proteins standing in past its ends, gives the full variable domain SAVISQKPSRDICQRGTSLTIQCQVDSQVTMMFWYRQQPGQSLTLIATANQGSEATYESGFVIDKFPISRPNLTFSTLTVSNMSPEDSSIYLCSVGGGAKNIQYFGAGTRLSVL.